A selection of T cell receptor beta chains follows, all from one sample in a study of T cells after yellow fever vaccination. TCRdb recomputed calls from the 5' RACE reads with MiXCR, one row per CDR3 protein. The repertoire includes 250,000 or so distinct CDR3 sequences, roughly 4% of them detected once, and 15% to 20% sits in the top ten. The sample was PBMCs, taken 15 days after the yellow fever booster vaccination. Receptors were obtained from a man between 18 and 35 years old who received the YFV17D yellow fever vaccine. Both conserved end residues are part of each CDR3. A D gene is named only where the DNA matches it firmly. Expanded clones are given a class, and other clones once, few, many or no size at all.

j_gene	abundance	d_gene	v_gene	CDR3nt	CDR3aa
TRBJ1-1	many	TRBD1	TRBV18	TGTGCCAGCTCACGCTCCGGGACAGGGGAGACTGAAGCTTTCTTT	CASSRSGTGETEAFF
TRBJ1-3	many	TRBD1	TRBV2	TGTGCCAGCATGGGGGACAGAGCTGGAAACACCATATATTTT	CASMGDRAGNTIYF
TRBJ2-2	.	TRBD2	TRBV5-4	TGTGCCAGCAGCCCCAAGGGAGGGGACACCGGGGAGCTGTTTTTT	CASSPKGGDTGELFF
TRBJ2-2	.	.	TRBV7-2	TGTGCCACCGCCGTCAGGGAAACCGGGGAGCTGTTTTTT	CATAVRETGELFF
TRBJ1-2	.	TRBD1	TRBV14	TGTGCCAGCGGGACAGGGAACTATGGCTACACCTTC	CASGTGNYGYTF
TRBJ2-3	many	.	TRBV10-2	TGCGCCAGCAGTGCGGCAGGTTGGCTCACAGATACGCAGTATTTT	CASSAAGWLTDTQYF
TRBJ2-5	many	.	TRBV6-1	TGTGCCAGCAGTGAAAGTGTGGGGGCCTTAGAGACCCAGTACTTC	CASSESVGALETQYF
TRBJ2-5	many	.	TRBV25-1	TGTGCCAGCAGTGAATCCGGGCGGATGGGGGAGACCCAGTACTTC	CASSESGRMGETQYF
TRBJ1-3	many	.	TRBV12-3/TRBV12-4	TGTGCCAGCAGCTCAACAGTCTCTGGAAACACCATATATTTT	CASSSTVSGNTIYF
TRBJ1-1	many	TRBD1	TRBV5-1	TGCGCCAGCAGCTTTTCCCGGACAGGAACCCTTATGAACACTGAAGCTTTCTTT	CASSFSRTGTLMNTEAFF
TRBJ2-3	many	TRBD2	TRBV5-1	TGCGCCAGCAGCTTAACCGGGACTAGCCTATCCTTAGATACGCAGTATTTT	CASSLTGTSLSLDTQYF
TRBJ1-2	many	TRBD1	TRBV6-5	TGTGCCAGCAGTCCGAGGGACAGGGGAGGCTACACCTTC	CASSPRDRGGYTF
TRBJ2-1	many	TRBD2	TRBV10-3	TGTGCCATAAGAAGACTAGCGGAACACAATGAGCAGTTCTTC	CAIRRLAEHNEQFF
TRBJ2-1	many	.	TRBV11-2	TGTGCCAGCAGCTTAGCAATGAGCTCCTACAATGAGCAGTTCTTC	CASSLAMSSYNEQFF
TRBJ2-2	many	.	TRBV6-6	TGTGCCAGCAGTTGGCAGACCGGGGAGCTGTTTTTT	CASSWQTGELFF
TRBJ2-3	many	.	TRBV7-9	TGTGCCAGCAGCTTGGTAACTAGCTTAGATACGCAGTATTTT	CASSLVTSLDTQYF